These T cell receptor beta chains were read from a single sample in a study of T cell changes during pregnancy in multiple sclerosis. Here immunoSEQ multiplex PCR was the method, and the copy in TCRdb shows in-frame clones only, minus some. This repertoire shows approximately 90,000 clones, 94% found once; its top ten account for roughly 0.81%. The sample was peripheral blood, taken in the third trimester of pregnancy. The origin of the receptors is a female donor with multiple sclerosis, enrolled in a pregnancy study. CDR3s leave out the opening cysteine and the closing phenylalanine or tryptophan.

V,J,CDR3
TRBV7-3,TRBJ2-2,ASSPGTRNTGELF
TRBV7-2,TRBJ2-3,ASSLLAGGPDTQY
TRBV5-1,TRBJ2-7,ASSSAGRPYEQY
TRBV5-1,TRBJ2-3,ASSESAGKDTQY
TRBV28,TRBJ2-7,ASSLAGQGHEQY
TRBV7-6,TRBJ2-7,ASSSLSRQGRGNEQY
TRBV11-2,TRBJ2-3,ASSSLGARGTDTQY
TRBV5-4,TRBJ2-7,ASSWGQDRYEQY
TRBV10-1,TRBJ2-5,ATLTGEAGTQY
TRBV7-8,TRBJ2-1,ASSLGIAGNYNEQF
TRBV28,TRBJ1-1,ASREDRGLLSTEAF
TRBV23-1,TRBJ1-1,ASSHRGENTEAF
TRBV7-9,TRBJ2-7,ASSLEREQY
TRBV5-4,TRBJ2-1,ASRSVLQGMKQF
TRBV5-8,TRBJ1-2,ASSLEGHLPGYT
TRBV19,TRBJ2-5,ASSNPGTLQETQY
TRBV10-1,TRBJ2-7,ASRRGLAGVNEQY
TRBV4-2,TRBJ2-5,ASSQESRLAAQETQY
TRBV29-1,TRBJ2-3,SVFRRGGTGDPDTQY
TRBV6-6,TRBJ1-2,ASSGGGGYT